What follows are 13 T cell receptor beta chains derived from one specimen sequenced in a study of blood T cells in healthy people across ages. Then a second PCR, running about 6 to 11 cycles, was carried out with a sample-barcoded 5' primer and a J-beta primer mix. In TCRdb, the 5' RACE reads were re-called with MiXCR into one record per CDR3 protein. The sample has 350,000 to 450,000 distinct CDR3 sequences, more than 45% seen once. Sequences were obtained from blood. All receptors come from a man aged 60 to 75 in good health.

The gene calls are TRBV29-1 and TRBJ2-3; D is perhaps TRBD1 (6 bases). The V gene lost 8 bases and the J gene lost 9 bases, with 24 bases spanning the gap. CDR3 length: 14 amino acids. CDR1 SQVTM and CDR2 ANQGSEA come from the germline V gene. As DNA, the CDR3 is TGCAGCTCCCAATCCCCAGGGGTCGGAGACACGCAGTATTTT. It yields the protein CSSQSPGVGDTQYF.

The DNA of the CDR3 is TGCGCCAGCAGGAGGAGACGGGGAGAAGACCTCCAAGAGACCCAGTACTTC. It specifies CASRRRRGEDLQETQYF. The rearrangement links TRBV10-2 to TRBJ2-4; maybe TRBD2 (5 bases). The closer fit of TRBJ2-5 to the DNA end suggests the J call may be wrong. The CDR3 has 17 amino acids. CDR1 is WSHSY and CDR2 is SAAADI in the germline V gene.

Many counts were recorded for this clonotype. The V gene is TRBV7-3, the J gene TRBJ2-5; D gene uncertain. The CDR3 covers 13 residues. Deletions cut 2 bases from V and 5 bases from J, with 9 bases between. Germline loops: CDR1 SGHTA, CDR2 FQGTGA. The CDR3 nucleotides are TGTGCCAGCAGCTTAGGGGTGGGGGAGACCCAGTACTTC. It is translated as CASSLGVGETQYF.

The CDR3 DNA is TGTGCCAGCTGTAGGCCGGGACAAACCCTCCACTTT. Translating gives CASCRPGQTLHF. V and J are TRBV18 and TRBJ1-6, with D tentatively TRBD1 (6 bases). Trimming stripped 7 bases from V and 14 bases from J, with 15 bases between. The length of the CDR3 is 12 residues. Germline V CDR1 and CDR2: KGHSH, LQKENI.

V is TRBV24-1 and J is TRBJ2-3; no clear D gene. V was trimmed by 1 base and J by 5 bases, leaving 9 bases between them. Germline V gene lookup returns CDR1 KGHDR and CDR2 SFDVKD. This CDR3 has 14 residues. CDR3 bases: TGTGCCACCAGTGATTTTCCAGACGAAGATACGCAGTATTTT. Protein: CATSDFPDEDTQYF.

In DNA, the CDR3 is TGTGCCAGCAGCCCTTCGATGGGGAACGAGCAGTACTTC. Translating gives CASSPSMGNEQYF. The chain carries TRBV2 and TRBJ2-4; no reliable D call. The J call may not be correct, given that the DNA end is closer to TRBJ2-7. The CDR3 extends over 13 amino acids. Per the germline V gene, CDR1 is SNHLY and CDR2 is FYNNEI.

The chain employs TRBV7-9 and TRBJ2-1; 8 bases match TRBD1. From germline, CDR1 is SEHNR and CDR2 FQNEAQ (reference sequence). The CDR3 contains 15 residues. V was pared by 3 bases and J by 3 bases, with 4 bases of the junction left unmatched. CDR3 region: CASSLDRVGYNEQFF. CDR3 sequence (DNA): TGTGCCAGCAGCTTGGACAGGGTAGGCTACAATGAGCAGTTCTTC.

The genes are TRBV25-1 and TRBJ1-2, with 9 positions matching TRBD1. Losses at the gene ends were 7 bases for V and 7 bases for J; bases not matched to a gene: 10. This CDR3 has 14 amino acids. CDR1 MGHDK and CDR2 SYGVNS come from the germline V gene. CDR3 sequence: CASTPGQGHLGYTF. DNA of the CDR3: TGTGCCAGCACCCCGGGACAGGGCCATCTTGGCTACACCTTC.

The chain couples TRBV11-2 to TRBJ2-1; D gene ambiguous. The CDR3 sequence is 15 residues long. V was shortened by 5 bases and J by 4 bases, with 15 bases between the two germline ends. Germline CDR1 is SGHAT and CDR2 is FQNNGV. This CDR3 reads CASSVPVLGYNEQFF. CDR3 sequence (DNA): TGTGCCAGCAGCGTGCCGGTACTGGGGTACAATGAGCAGTTCTTC. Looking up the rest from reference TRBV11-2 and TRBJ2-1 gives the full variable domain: EAGVAQSPRYKIIEKRQSVAFWCNPISGHATLYWYQQILGQGPKLLIQFQNNGVVDDSQLPKDRFSAERLKGVDSTLKIQPAKLEDSAVYLCASSVPVLGYNEQFFGPGTRLTVL.

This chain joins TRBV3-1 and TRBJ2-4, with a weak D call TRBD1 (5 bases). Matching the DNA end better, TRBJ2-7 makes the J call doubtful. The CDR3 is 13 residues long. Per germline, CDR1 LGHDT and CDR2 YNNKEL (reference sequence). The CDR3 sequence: CASSHRGFDEQYF. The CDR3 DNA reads TGTGCCAGCAGCCATAGGGGTTTCGACGAGCAGTACTTC.

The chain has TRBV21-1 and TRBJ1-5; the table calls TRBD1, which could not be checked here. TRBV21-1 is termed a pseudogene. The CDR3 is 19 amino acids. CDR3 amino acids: CASSSRRCGGVRGNQPQHF. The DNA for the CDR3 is TGTGCCAGCAGCTCCCGTCGTTGCGGGGGTGTAAGGGGCAATCAGCCCCAGCATTTT.

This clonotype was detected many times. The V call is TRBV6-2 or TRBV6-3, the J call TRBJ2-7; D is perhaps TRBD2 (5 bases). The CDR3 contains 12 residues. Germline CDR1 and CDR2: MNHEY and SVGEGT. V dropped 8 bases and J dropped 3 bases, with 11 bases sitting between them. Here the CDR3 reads CASADYIYEQYF. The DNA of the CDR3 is TGTGCCAGCGCCGACTATATCTACGAGCAGTACTTC.

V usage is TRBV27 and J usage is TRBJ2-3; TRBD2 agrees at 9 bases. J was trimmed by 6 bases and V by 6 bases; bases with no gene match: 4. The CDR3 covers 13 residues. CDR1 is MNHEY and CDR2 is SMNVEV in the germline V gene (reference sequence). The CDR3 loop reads CASRPAGGDTQYF. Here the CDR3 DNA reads TGTGCCAGCAGACCTGCGGGAGGGGATACGCAGTATTTT.